Included here is one T cell receptor beta chain sequence, with context. The antigen remains unidentified. Germline assignment: CDR1 MNHNY and CDR2 SVGAGI (reference sequence). The CDR3 sequence is 14 residues long. Deletions cut 5 bases from V and 6 bases from J, with 14 bases between. The entry originates in a study of T cell responses to AZD1222 COVID-19 vaccine. Overall study results and limits: Donors skewed white British and female; clonal diversity was possibly underestimated. None of the repertoires were sampled until the peak T cell response had passed. Reports indicate that nearly half of spike-specific TCRs are directed at unmutated variant regions.

Measured with immunoSEQ multiplex PCR; TCRdb has only the in-frame clones, and not every one. The sample lists just over 150,000 clones; over 75% were seen once. This material consisted of peripheral blood, taken on day 0 of AZD1222 vaccination. V is TRBV6-6 and J is TRBJ1-5; possible D gene TRBD1, 5 bases. The clonotype was recovered from an adult in good health. CDR3 DNA: TGTGCCAGCAGTACGTCTCCCGGGGCTCAGCCCCAGCATTTT. Amino acid sequence: CASSTSPGAQPQHF.